This record looks at one T cell receptor (beta chain) sequence and its context. The antigen remains undetermined. Patients sequenced had flow cytometry evidence of CD8+CD57+ cell expansion. V was pared by 2 bases and J by 1 base, with 8 bases between. The germline V gene has CDR1 WNHNN and CDR2 SYGVQD (reference sequence). CDR3 length: 14 amino acids. According to the study, genomic DNA was the template for TCR beta VDJ and CDR3 profiling. TCRdb ran MiXCR on the reads and lists one entry per CDR3 protein. The data contain 310,000 or so distinct CDR3 sequences, under 60% of them singletons. This entry is derived from a study of CD8+CD57+ T cells in acquired aplastic anemia. Study overall: Sorted CD4+ plus CD8+ cells gave DNA averaging roughly 3 ug.

General observations from the study: Comparison of patients with controls identified around 30 shared CD8+ CDR3 sequences.

The source is a human donor with aplastic anemia. This chain uses TRBV10-1 with TRBJ1-1; the D gene is possibly TRBD1 (6 bases). The specimen sequenced was sorted CD4+, CD8+, or CD8+CD57+ T cells (not recorded which) from PBMCs. As DNA, the CDR3 is TGCGCCAGCAGTGAGGGACAGACGAACACTGAAGCTTTCTTT. Its translation is CASSEGQTNTEAFF.